Below are 21 T cell receptor beta chains sequenced from a single sample in a study of blood T cell repertoires in COVID-19. Profiling relied on immunoSEQ multiplex PCR, and the TCRdb table lists in-frame clones only, not all of them. The sample has 200,000 to 300,000 clones, 65% to 85% seen once. The specimen was peripheral blood. The receptors derive from a human donor in a cohort sampled during active COVID-19.

V and J are TRBV30 and TRBJ2-7; D possibly corresponds to TRBD1 (5 bases). Trimming removed 3 bases from V and 7 bases from J, with 19 bases in between. Germline-derived CDR1 and CDR2 are GTSNPN and SVGIG (reference sequence). CDR3 length equals 14 residues. As DNA, the CDR3 is TGTGCCTGGAGCCTAGGGGTGTCCGCTCGGGAGCAGTACTTC. Protein: CAWSLGVSAREQYF.

The V and J genes are TRBV6-2 or TRBV6-3 and TRBJ2-2; TRBD2 aligns across 10 bases. The CDR3 runs to 15 residues. The V gene's germline CDR1 is MNHEY and CDR2 SVGEGT. V trimming: 5 bases; J trimming: 7 bases; junction bases outside the gene matches: 7. In DNA, the CDR3 is TGTGCCAGCAGTAGCAGCGGGAGGGCCATCGGGGAGCTGTTTTTT. Its translation: CASSSSGRAIGELFF.

This chain links TRBV28 with TRBJ1-5; the D gene is possibly TRBD1 (5 bases). Trimming pared 4 bases from V and 6 bases from J, leaving 13 bases between. The CDR3 runs to 14 residues. Germline lookup yields CDR1 MDHEN and CDR2 SYDVKM. The CDR3 loop is CASSSQPRVQPQHF. The CDR3 coding sequence is TGTGCCAGCAGTTCACAACCCAGGGTTCAGCCCCAGCATTTT.

The chain is built from TRBV6-2 or TRBV6-3 and TRBJ2-3; 9 bases align to TRBD2. CDR3 length: 18 residues. V shed 2 bases and J 1 base; nucleotides not matched to a gene: 10. The germline gives CDR1 MNHEY, CDR2 SVGEGT. DNA for the CDR3: TGTGCCAGCAGTTACCCACTCCGTGGCGGGGGGGGCACAGATACGCAGTATTTT. Translated, it gives CASSYPLRGGGGTDTQYF.

The chain joins TRBV3-1 (or the pseudogene TRBV3-2) to TRBJ1-2; 8 nucleotides match TRBD1. V lost 1 base, J lost 8 bases, and 9 bases stayed unmatched. This CDR3 region has 15 residues. Germline values: CDR1 LGHDT, CDR2 YNNKEL (reference sequence). CDR3 DNA: TGTGCCAGCAGCCAAGCGGACAGGGCGGGTGGCGGCTACACCTTC. It codes for CASSQADRAGGGYTF.

The chain couples TRBV3-1 (or the pseudogene TRBV3-2) to TRBJ2-1; TRBD2 aligns across 13 bases. Germline-derived CDR1 and CDR2 are LGHDT and YNNKEL (reference sequence). The CDR3 has 16 amino acids. Trimming took 0 bases from V and 6 from J; bases not matched to a gene: 2. The DNA of the CDR3 is TGTGCCAGCAGCCAAGATCGGACTAGCGGGGGCAATGAGCAGTTCTTC. Protein product: CASSQDRTSGGNEQFF.

The J gene is TRBJ1-1, the V gene TRBV11-1; perhaps TRBD1 as D (6 bases). This CDR3 has 14 residues. The germline gives CDR1 SGHAT, CDR2 FQDESV (reference sequence). Trimming cost V 7 bases and J 0 bases, with 12 bases left between them. The CDR3 reads CASIDRYMNTEAFF. CDR3 coding DNA: TGTGCCAGCATAGACAGGTATATGAACACTGAAGCTTTCTTT.

This clone was observed once. This rearrangement joins TRBV28 to TRBJ2-7; TRBD1 is a possible D gene (6 bases). The CDR3 sequence is 15 residues long. Germline V gives CDR1 MDHEN, CDR2 SYDVKM. Trimming removed 8 bases from V and 1 base from J, with 18 bases in between. CDR3 sequence: CASVRDIGISYEQYF. The CDR3 DNA reads as TGTGCCAGCGTCCGGGACATTGGAATTTCCTACGAGCAGTACTTC.

The chain employs TRBV30 and TRBJ2-1; 7 nucleotides line up with TRBD1. The CDR3 covers 13 residues. V lost 4 bases and J lost 9; bases outside the gene matches: 9. Germline V gene sequence: CDR1 GTSNPN, CDR2 SVGIG (reference sequence). The CDR3 spells CAWTVKGASEQFF. In DNA form, the CDR3 reads TGTGCCTGGACTGTCAAGGGGGCCTCTGAGCAGTTCTTC.

The gene calls are TRBV10-1 and TRBJ2-6, with D perhaps TRBD1 (6 bases). This CDR3 is 15 amino acids long. V lost 5 bases and J 1 base, leaving 9 bases between the germline ends. From germline, CDR1 is WNHNN and CDR2 SYGVQD (reference sequence). For the CDR3, the DNA is TGCGCCAGCAGTTCACAGGGTTCTGGGGCCAACGTCCTGACTTTC. Translation: CASSSQGSGANVLTF.

The gene calls are TRBV14 and TRBJ1-2; D is unclear. This CDR3 has 12 residues. V lost 0 bases and J lost 6, with 5 bases in between. CDR1 and CDR2 (germline): SGHDN, FVKESK. The chain's CDR3 is CASSQDSHGYTF. CDR3 DNA: TGTGCCAGCAGCCAAGATAGTCATGGCTACACCTTC.

This clone was found once. The chain couples TRBV28 to TRBJ2-7; perhaps TRBD2 as D (5 bases). Between the trimmed V and J ends, which lost 1 base and 7 bases, there was a span of 8 bases. CDR1 and CDR2 (germline): MDHEN, SYDVKM. The CDR3 has 12 amino acids. CDR3 in DNA: TGTGCCAGCAGTTTATTCCCGGGGGAGCAGTACTTC. This codes for CASSLFPGEQYF.

The chain employs TRBV7-2 and TRBJ1-1; 8 bases align to TRBD1. Germline CDR1 and CDR2: SGHTA and FQGNSA. J gave up 6 bases and V 4 bases, and 4 bases lay outside the gene matches. CDR3 length: 13 residues. CDR3 nucleotide sequence: TGTGCCAGCAGCTCCAACAGGGGGTCTGAAGCTTTCTTT. As protein: CASSSNRGSEAFF.

V and J are TRBV5-4 and TRBJ2-7, with TRBD2 identical over 11 bases. With 0 bases clipped from V and 4 bases from J, the junction kept 3 bases outside the gene matches. CDR3 length: 15 residues. Germline V gives CDR1 SGHNT, CDR2 YYREEE (reference sequence). The CDR3 spells CASSLGGLADYEQYF. Written as DNA, the CDR3 is TGTGCCAGCAGCTTGGGGGGACTAGCGGATTACGAGCAGTACTTC.

This sequence joins TRBV12-3 or TRBV12-4 and TRBJ1-2; maybe TRBD1 (6 bases). V shed 7 bases and J shed 4 bases, with 13 bases lying between them. This CDR3 region has 13 residues. CDR3 nucleotides: TGTGCCAGCAACCGCGGGGGGCCCTATGGCTACACCTTC. Translated: CASNRGGPYGYTF.

The CDR3 nucleotides are TGTGCCAGCAGCTCACAACAGGGTAGCTCTGAAGCTTTCTTT. Protein product: CASSSQQGSSEAFF. The chain employs TRBV11-2 and TRBJ1-1; D possibly corresponds to TRBD1 (6 bases). Trimming cost V 4 bases and J 6 bases, with 15 bases left between them. Germline V gives CDR1 SGHAT, CDR2 FQNNGV. The CDR3 spans 14 residues.

The chain recombines TRBV11-2 with TRBJ2-3; 9 nucleotides line up with TRBD1. With 7 bases clipped from V and 4 bases from J, the junction kept 9 bases outside the gene matches. Germline V gives CDR1 SGHAT, CDR2 FQNNGV. This CDR3 contains 15 residues. The CDR3 loop is CASNHPGQGPDTQYF. DNA for the CDR3: TGTGCCAGCAACCACCCGGGACAGGGCCCAGATACGCAGTATTTT.

The rearrangement uses TRBV5-4 and TRBJ2-1; D remains unclear. Germline V gene sequence: CDR1 SGHNT, CDR2 YYREEE (reference sequence). V lost 0 bases to trimming and J lost 0 bases, with 10 bases between them. The length of the CDR3 is 16 residues. The CDR3 region is CASSLGKLISYNEQFF. The CDR3 region has the DNA TGTGCCAGCAGCTTGGGAAAGCTGATCTCCTACAATGAGCAGTTCTTC.

The chain couples TRBV11-2 to TRBJ2-7; 9 bases match TRBD1. In germline, CDR1 is SGHAT, CDR2 FQNNGV. J lost 3 bases, V lost 5 bases, and 2 bases had no gene match. CDR3 length: 13 residues. CDR3 coding DNA: TGTGCCAGCAGCAACAGGGGGCTCTACGAGCAGTACTTC. Translating gives CASSNRGLYEQYF.

The rearrangement joins TRBV11-2 to TRBJ1-6; perhaps TRBD1 as D (5 bases). Deletions cut 5 bases from V and 7 bases from J, with 18 bases between. This CDR3 is built from 16 residues. Germline V gene sequence: CDR1 SGHAT, CDR2 FQNNGV. CDR3 loop: CASSRERGGGNSPLHF. The CDR3 DNA is TGTGCCAGCAGCCGCGAGAGGGGCGGGGGGAATTCACCCCTCCACTTT. The full variable domain, in which reference TRBV11-2 and TRBJ1-6 provide the parts outside the CDR3, is EAGVAQSPRYKIIEKRQSVAFWCNPISGHATLYWYQQILGQGPKLLIQFQNNGVVDDSQLPKDRFSAERLKGVDSTLKIQPAKLEDSAVYLCASSRERGGGNSPLHFGNGTRLTVT.

This rearrangement joins TRBV12-3 or TRBV12-4 to TRBJ1-3; D not resolved. V was shortened by 3 bases and J by 3 bases, with 3 bases between the two germline ends. The CDR3 extends over 12 amino acids. The CDR3 bases are TGTGCCAGCAGTTTCGTTGGAAACACCATATATTTT. Translating it yields CASSFVGNTIYF.